These 5 T cell receptor beta chains were sequenced from one sample in a study of blood T cell repertoires in COVID-19. Sequenced by immunoSEQ multiplex PCR; TCRdb stores in-frame clones only, minus some. Of 200,000 to 250,000 clones in the sample, roughly 81% were seen once. Source material: peripheral blood. Receptors were obtained from a woman older than 75 with COVID-19, enrolled during active disease.

V and J are TRBV7-9 and TRBJ2-1; TRBD1 matches at 9 bases. V shed 7 bases and J 6 bases; nucleotides not matched to a gene: 7. The CDR3 has 14 amino acids. The germline V gene has CDR1 SEHNR and CDR2 FQNEAQ (reference sequence). CDR3 in DNA: TGTGCCAGCAAGAGGACAGGGGCCTCCAATGAGCAGTTCTTC. Residues: CASKRTGASNEQFF.

This clone turned up a few times. The chain combines TRBV4-1 with TRBJ1-2; D is perhaps TRBD1 (6 bases). The CDR3 spans 14 residues. Germline V gene lookup returns CDR1 MGHRA and CDR2 YSYEKL. V lost 4 bases to trimming and J lost 7 bases, with 16 bases between them. CDR3 sequence reads: CASSPITGLGGYTF. CDR3 in DNA: TGCGCCAGCAGCCCGATTACAGGGTTGGGTGGCTACACCTTC.

The chain uses TRBV29-1 and TRBJ1-2; D is unclear. The CDR3 loop spans 14 amino acids. The germline V gene has CDR1 SQVTM and CDR2 ANQGSEA. V lost 5 bases and J 0 bases, leaving 13 bases between the germline ends. The CDR3 DNA follows: TGCAGCGTTACCCCAGGTTCATCTAACTATGGCTACACCTTC. Protein sequence: CSVTPGSSNYGYTF.

This chain uses TRBV5-6 with TRBJ2-1; a weak D match, TRBD2 (6 bases). Germline V gene data show CDR1 as SGHDT and CDR2 as YYEEEE. Trimming cost V 1 base and J 5 bases, with 13 bases left between them. The CDR3 runs 15 residues. CDR3 DNA: TGTGCCAGCAGCTTGTTTACGGGAGAGCACAATGAGCAGTTCTTC. Amino acids: CASSLFTGEHNEQFF.

J is TRBJ1-4 and V is TRBV29-1; 8 positions match TRBD1. The ends lost 4 bases at V and 8 bases at J; junction bases unmatched: 6. This CDR3 comprises 13 residues. The germline V gene has CDR1 SQVTM and CDR2 ANQGSEA. The CDR3 is CSVVRGQGEKLFF. In DNA, the CDR3 is TGCAGCGTTGTCAGGGGGCAAGGCGAAAAACTGTTTTTT.